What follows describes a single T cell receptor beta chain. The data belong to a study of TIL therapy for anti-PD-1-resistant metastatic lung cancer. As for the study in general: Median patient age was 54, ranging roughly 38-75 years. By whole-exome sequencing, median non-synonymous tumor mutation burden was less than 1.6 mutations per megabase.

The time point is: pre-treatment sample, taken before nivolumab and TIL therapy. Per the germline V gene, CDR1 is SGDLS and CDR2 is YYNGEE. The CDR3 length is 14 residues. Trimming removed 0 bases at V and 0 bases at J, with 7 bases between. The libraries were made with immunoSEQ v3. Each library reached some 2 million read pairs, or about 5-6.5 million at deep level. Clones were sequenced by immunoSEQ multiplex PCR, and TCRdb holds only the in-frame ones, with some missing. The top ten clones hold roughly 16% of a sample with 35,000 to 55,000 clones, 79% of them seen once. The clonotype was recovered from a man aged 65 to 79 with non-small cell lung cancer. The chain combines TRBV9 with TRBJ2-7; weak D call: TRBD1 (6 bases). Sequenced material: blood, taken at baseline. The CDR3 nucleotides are TGTGCCAGCAGCGTAGAGGACAGCTCCTACGAGCAGTACTTC. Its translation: CASSVEDSSYEQYF.